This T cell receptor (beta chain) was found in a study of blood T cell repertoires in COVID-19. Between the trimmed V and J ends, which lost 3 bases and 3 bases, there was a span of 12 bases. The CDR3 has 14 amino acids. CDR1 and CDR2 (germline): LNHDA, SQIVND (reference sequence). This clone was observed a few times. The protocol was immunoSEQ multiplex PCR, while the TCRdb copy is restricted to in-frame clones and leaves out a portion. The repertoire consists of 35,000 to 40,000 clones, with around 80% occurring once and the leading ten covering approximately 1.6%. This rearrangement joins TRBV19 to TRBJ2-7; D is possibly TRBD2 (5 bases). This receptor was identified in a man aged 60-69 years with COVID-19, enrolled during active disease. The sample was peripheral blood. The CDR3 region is CASSIQAANYEQYF. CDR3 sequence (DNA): TGTGCCAGTAGTATTCAAGCGGCCAACTACGAGCAGTACTTC.